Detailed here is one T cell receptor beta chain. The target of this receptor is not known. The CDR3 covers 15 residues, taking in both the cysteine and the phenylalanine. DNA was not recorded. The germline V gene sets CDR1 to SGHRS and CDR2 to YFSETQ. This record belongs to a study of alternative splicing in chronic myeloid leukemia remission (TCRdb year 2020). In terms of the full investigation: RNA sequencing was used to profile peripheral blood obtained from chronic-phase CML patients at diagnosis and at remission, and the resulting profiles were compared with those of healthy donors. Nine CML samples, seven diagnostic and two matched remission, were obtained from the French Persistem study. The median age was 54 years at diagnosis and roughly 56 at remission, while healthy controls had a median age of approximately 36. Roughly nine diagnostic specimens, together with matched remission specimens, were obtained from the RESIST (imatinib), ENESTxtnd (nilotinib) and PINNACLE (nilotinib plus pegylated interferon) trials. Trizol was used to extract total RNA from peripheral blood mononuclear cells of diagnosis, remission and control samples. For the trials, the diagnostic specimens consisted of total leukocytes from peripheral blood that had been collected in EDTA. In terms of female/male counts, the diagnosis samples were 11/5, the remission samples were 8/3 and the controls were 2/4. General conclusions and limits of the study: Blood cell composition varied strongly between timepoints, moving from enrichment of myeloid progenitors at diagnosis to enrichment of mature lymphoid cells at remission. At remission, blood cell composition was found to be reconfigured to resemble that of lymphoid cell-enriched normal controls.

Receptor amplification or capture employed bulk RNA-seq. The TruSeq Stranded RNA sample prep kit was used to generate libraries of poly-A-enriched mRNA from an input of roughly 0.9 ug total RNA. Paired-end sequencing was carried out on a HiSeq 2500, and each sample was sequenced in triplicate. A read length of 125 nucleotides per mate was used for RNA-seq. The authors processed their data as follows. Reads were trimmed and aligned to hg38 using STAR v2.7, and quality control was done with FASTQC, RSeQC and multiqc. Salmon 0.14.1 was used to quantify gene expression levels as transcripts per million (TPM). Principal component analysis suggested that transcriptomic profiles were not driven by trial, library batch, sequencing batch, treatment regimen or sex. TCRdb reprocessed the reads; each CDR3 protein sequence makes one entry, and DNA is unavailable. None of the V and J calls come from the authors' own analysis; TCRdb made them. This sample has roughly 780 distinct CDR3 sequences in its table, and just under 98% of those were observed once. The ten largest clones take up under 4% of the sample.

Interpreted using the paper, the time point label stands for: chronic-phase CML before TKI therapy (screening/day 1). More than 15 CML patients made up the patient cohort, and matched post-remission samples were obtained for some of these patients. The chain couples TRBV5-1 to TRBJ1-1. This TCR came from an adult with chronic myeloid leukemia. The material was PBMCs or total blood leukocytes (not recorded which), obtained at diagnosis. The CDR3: CASSLTGGRDTEAFF.